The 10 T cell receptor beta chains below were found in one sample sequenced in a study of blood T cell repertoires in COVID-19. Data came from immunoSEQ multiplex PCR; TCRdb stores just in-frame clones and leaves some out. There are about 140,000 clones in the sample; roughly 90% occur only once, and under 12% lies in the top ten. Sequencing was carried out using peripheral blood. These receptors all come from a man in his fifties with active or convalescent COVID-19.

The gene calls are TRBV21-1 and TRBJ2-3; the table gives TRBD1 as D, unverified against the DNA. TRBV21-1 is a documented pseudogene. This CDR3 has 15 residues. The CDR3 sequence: CASSNWGQITDTQYF. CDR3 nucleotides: TGTGCCAGCAGCAACTGGGGACAGATCACAGATACGCAGTATTTT.

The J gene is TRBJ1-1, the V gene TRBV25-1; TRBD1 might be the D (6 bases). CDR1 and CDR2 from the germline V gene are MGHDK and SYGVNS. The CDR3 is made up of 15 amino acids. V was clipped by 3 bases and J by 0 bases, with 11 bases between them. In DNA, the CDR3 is TGTGCCAGCAGTGATACGGGACAACTGAACACTGAAGCTTTCTTT. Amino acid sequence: CASSDTGQLNTEAFF. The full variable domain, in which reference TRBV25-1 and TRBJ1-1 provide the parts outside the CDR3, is EADIYQTPRYLVIGTGKKITLECSQTMGHDKMYWYQQDPGMELHLIHYSYGVNSTEKGDLSSESTVSRIRTEHFPLTLESARPSHTSQYLCASSDTGQLNTEAFFGQGTRLTVV.

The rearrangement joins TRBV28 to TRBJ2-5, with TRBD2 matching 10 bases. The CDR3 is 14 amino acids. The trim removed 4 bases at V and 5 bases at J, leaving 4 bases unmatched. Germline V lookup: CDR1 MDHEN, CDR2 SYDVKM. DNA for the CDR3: TGTGCCAGCAGTTGGTTGACTAGCGGGGAGACCCAGTACTTC. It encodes CASSWLTSGETQYF.

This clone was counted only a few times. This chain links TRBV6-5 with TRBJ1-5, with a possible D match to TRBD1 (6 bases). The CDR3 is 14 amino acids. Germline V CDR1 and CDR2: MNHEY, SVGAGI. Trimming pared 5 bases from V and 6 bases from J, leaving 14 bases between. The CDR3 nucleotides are TGTGCCAGCAGTCCCAGGGGCCCCAGTCAGCCCCAGCATTTT. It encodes CASSPRGPSQPQHF.

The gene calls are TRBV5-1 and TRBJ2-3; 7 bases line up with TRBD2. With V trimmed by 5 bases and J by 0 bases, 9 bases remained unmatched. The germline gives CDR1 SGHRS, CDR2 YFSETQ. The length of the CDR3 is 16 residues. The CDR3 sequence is CASRLQAGPSTDTQYF. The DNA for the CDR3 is TGCGCCAGCAGGTTACAAGCGGGACCTAGCACAGATACGCAGTATTTT. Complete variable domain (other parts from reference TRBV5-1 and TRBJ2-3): KAGVTQTPRYLIKTRGQQVTLSCSPISGHRSVSWYQQTPGQGLQFLFEYFSETQRNKGNFPGRFSGRQFSNSRSEMNVSTLELGDSALYLCASRLQAGPSTDTQYFGPGTRLTVL.

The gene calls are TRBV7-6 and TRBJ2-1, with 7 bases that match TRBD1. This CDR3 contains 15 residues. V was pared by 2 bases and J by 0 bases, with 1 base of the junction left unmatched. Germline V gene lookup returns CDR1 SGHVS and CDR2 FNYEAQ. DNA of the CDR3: TGTGCCAGCAGCTTAAACAGGGGCTCCTACAATGAGCAGTTCTTC. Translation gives CASSLNRGSYNEQFF. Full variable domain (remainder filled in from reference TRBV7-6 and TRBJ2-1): GAGVSQSPRYKVTKRGQDVALRCDPISGHVSLYWYRQALGQGPEFLTYFNYEAQQDKSGLPNDRFSAERPEGSISTLTIQRTEQRDSAMYRCASSLNRGSYNEQFFGPGTRLTVL.

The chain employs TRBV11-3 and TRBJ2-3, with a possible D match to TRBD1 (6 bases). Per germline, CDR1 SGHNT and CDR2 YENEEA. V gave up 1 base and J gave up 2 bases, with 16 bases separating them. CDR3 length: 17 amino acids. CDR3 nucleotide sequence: TGTGCCAGCAGCTTAGGTGGGGGCCGGGGACACACAGATACGCAGTATTTT. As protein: CASSLGGGRGHTDTQYF.

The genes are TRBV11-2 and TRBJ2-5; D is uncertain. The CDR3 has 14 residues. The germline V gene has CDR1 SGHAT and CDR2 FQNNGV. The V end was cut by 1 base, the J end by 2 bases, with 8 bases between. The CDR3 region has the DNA TGTGCCAGCAGCTTAGGGGCCAGACAAGAGACCCAGTACTTC. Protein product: CASSLGARQETQYF.

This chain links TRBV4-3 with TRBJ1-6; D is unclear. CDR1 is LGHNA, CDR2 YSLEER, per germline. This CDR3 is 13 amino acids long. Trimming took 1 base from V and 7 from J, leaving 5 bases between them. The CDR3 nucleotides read TGCGCCAGCAGCCAAGTCCGGAATTCACCCCTCCACTTT. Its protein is CASSQVRNSPLHF.

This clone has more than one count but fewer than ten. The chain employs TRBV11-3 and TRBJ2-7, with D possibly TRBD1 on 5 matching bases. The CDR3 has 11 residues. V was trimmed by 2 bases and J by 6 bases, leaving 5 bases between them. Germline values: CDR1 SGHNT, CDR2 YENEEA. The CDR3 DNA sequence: TGTGCCAGCAGCTTAAGGGGCGAGCAGTACTTC. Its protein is CASSLRGEQYF. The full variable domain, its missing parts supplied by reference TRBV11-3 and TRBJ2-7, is EAGVVQSPRYKIIEKKQPVAFWCNPISGHNTLYWYLQNLGQGPELLIRYENEEAVDDSQLPKDRFSAERLKGVDSTLKIQPAELGDSAVYLCASSLRGEQYFGPGTRLTVT.